This TCR beta chain was identified during a study of response to subunit inactivated influenza vaccine. Study results and caveats: A suggestion made by the authors is that each seasonal influenza vaccination recruits few new T cells.

This clonotype has more than one count but fewer than ten. Its antigen is as yet unknown. Each CDR3 protein is one row after TCRdb ran MiXCR on the RT-PCR reads. This sample carries about 650,000 distinct CDR3 sequences, about 15% of them seen once, and the ten largest clones take approximately 7.6%. Trimming took off 4 bases at V and 8 bases at J, with 5 bases between the two ends. The CDR3 consists of 11 residues. Sequencing used PBMCs from blood, obtained roughly 15 days before vaccination. The chain carries TRBV12-3 or TRBV12-4 and TRBJ2-2; no definite D call. The receptor was derived from a man aged 50 to 60 who received an inactivated influenza vaccine. This chain's CDR3 is CASSSIGELFF. For the CDR3, the DNA is TGTGCCAGCAGTTCAATTGGGGAGCTGTTTTTT.